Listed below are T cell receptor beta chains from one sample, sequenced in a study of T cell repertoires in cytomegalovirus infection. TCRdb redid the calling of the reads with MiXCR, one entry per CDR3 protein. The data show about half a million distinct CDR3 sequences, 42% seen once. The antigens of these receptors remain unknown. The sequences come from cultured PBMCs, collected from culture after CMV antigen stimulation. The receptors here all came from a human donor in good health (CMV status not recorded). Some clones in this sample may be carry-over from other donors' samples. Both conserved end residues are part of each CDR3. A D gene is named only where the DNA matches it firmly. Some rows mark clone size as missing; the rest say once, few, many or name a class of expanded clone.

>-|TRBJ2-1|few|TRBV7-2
TGTGCCAGCAGCTTACACGGGAAGAGCTCCTACAATGAGCAGTTCTTC
CASSLHGKSSYNEQFF
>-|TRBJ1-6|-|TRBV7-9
TGTGCCAGCAGCCCGTTAATGATGGCAGAAGGGGAACCCCTCCACTTT
CASSPLMMAEGEPLHF
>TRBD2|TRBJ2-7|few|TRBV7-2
TGTGCCAGCAGCTTGCCCTCTAGCGGAGAATCCTCCTACGAGCAGTACTTC
CASSLPSSGESSYEQYF
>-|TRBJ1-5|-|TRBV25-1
TGTGCCAGCAGTGAATATGACCCGGGGCCCCAGCATTTT
CASSEYDPGPQHF
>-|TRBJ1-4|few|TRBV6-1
TGTGCCAGCAGTGGCGCAGCAACTAATGAAAAACTGTTTTTT
CASSGAATNEKLFF
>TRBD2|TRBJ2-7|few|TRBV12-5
TGTGCTAGTGGTTCGGGGACTAGCGGGGACGAGCAGTACTTC
CASGSGTSGDEQYF
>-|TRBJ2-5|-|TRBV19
TGTGCCAGTGGACCTGGGTCTAAAGAGACCCAGTACTTC
CASGPGSKETQYF
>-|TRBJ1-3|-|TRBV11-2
TGTGCCAGCAGCTTTCGGAACTCTGGAAACACCATATATTTT
CASSFRNSGNTIYF
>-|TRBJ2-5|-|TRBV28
TGTGCCAGCAGTTCCCTTAAAGGGCCTCGGGGGACCCAGTACTTC
CASSSLKGPRGTQYF
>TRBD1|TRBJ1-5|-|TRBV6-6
TGTGCCAGCACCCTCGAGATGACAGGGGCTAGCAATCAGCCCCAGCATTTT
CASTLEMTGASNQPQHF
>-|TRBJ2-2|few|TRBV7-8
TGTGCCAGCAGCTTGGGGGTCAGGCCTCTCACCGGGGAGCTGTTTTTT
CASSLGVRPLTGELFF
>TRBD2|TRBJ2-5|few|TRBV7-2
TGTGCCAGCAGCCCGGGACTAGCGGGTTTTAGGGAGACCCAGTACTTC
CASSPGLAGFRETQYF
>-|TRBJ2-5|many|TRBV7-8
TGTGCCAGCAGCTTACGCGAAGGGTCTGGGGAGACCCAGTACTTC
CASSLREGSGETQYF
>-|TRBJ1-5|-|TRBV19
TGTGCCAGTAGCCCGAGGGACCAGTCCAATCAGCCCCAGCATTTT
CASSPRDQSNQPQHF
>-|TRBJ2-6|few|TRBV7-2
TGTGCCAGCAGCTTTATGGGGGGCAGGGCCAACGTCCTGACTTTC
CASSFMGGRANVLTF
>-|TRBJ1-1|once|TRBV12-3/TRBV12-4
TGTGCCAGCAGTTTTGGGATGTTCACTGAAGCTTTCTTT
CASSFGMFTEAFF
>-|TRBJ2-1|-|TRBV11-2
TGTGCCAGCAGCCCCGCCGCCCTGGGCAATGAGCAGTTCTTC
CASSPAALGNEQFF
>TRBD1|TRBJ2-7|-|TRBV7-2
TGTGCCAGCAGCCCAGACAGGGGGGCCGAGCAGTACTTC
CASSPDRGAEQYF
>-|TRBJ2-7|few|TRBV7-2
TGTGCCAGCAGCTTACGGTCCTACTACGAGCAGTACTTC
CASSLRSYYEQYF
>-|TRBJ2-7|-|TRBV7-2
TGTGCCAGCAGCCCCCACCCAGGAGCCTACGAGCAGTACTTC
CASSPHPGAYEQYF
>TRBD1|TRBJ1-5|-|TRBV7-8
TGTGCCAGCAGCACCGACAGGGAGCAGCCCCAGCATTTT
CASSTDREQPQHF
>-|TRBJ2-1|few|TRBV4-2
TGTGCCAGCAGCCGCCGGGTAGCGGACTCCTACAATGAGCAGTTCTTC
CASSRRVADSYNEQFF
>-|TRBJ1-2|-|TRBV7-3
TGTGCCAGCAGCTTCTCTCGCCTTAACTATGGCTACACCTTC
CASSFSRLNYGYTF
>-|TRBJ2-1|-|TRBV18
TGTGCCAGCTCACCAGGGACGGTGACCTACAATGAGCAGTTCTTC
CASSPGTVTYNEQFF
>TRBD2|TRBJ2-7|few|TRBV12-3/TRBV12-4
TGTGCCAGCAGAGAACTAGCGGGGGAGCAGTACTTC
CASRELAGEQYF
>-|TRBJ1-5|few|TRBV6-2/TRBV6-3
TGTGCCAGCAGTTACCAGGGGTGGTTACAGCATTTT
CASSYQGWLQHF
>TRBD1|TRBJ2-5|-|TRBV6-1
TGTGCCAGCAGCACAACCCGGGACAGCACAGAGACCCAGTACTTC
CASSTTRDSTETQYF
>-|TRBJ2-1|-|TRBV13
TGTGCCAGCAGCCTAATGATTAGTCGCTCCTACAATGAGCAGTTCTTC
CASSLMISRSYNEQFF
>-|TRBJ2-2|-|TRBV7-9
TGTGCCAGCAGCTTAGTTGACCCACGGGAACGGAACACCGGGGAGCTGTTTTTT
CASSLVDPRERNTGELFF
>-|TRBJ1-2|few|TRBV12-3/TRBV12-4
TGTGCCAGCAGCTCCTCCAGCGCGGCTAACTATGGCTACACCTTC
CASSSSSAANYGYTF
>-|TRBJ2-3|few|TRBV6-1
TGTGCCAGCACCCCAGGGTACTTCACAGATACGCAGTATTTT
CASTPGYFTDTQYF
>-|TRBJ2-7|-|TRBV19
TGTGCCAGTAGTAAAGGGTACTCCTACGAGCAGTACTTC
CASSKGYSYEQYF
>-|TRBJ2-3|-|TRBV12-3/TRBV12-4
TGTGCTAGCCGAAACGGGTATCGGGGTGATACGCAGTATTTT
CASRNGYRGDTQYF
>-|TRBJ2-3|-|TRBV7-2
TGTGCCAGCAGCTTAGACGGGAACGTAGGTACGCAGTATTTT
CASSLDGNVGTQYF
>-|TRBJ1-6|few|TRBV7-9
TGTGCCAGCAGCTCGGCGTTGGGTCGGATTTCACCCCTCCACTTT
CASSSALGRISPLHF
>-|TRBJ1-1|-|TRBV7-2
TGTGCCAGCAGCTTAGGGGGGCGCGGTGAAGCTTTCTTT
CASSLGGRGEAFF
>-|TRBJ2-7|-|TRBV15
TGTGCCACCAGCAGAGACCTGGGAGAACAGCAGTACTTC
CATSRDLGEQQYF
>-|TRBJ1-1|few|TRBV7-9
TGTGCCAGCACCCCCCAGGGGAACACTGAAGCTTTCTTT
CASTPQGNTEAFF
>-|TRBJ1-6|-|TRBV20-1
TGCAGTGCTACTCTGGGGGGCGGGAGTTCACCCCTCCACTTT
CSATLGGGSSPLHF
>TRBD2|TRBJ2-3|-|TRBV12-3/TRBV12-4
TGTGCCAGCACTCTCACTAGCGGGAGTAGCGCAGATACGCAGTATTTT
CASTLTSGSSADTQYF
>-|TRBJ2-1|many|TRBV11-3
TGTGCCAGCTCAGGCGATAGCTCCTACAATGAGCAGTTCTTC
CASSGDSSYNEQFF
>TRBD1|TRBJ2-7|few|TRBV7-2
TGTGCCAGCAGCTTAAGGAGGGGACAGGGGCCCTACGAGCAGTACTTC
CASSLRRGQGPYEQYF
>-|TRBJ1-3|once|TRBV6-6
TGTGCCAGCACCACTACTACCTTCGGGGGAAACACCATATATTTT
CASTTTTFGGNTIYF
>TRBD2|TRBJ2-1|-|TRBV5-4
TGTGCCAGCAGCTTAGGGACTAGCGGATGGAGCTCCTACAATGAGCAGTTCTTC
CASSLGTSGWSSYNEQFF
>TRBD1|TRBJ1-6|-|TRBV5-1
TGCGCCAGCAGTCGGGACAGGGCGAATTCACCCCTCCACTTT
CASSRDRANSPLHF
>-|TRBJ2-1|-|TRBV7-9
TGTGCCAGCGGACGGGGGTTGGGGGGTCCATCGGGCAATGAGCAGTTCTTC
CASGRGLGGPSGNEQFF
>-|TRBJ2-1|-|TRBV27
TGTGCCAGCGCTTACCTTCGCTTCGAGCGGGACAAGTCCTACAATGAGCAGTTCTTC
CASAYLRFERDKSYNEQFF
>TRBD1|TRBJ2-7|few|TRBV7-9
TGTGCCAGCAGCTCCGGACAGGGCTTAAGGGGAGCCGAGCAGTACTTC
CASSSGQGLRGAEQYF
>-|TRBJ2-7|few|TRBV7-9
TGTGCCAGCAGCTTATCCCCTGGCCGCGGCAGGGTTTCCTACGAGCAGTACTTC
CASSLSPGRGRVSYEQYF
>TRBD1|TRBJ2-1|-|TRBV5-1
TGCGCCAGCAGCTCCCGGGACAGCTGGTCCAATGAGCAGTTCTTC
CASSSRDSWSNEQFF
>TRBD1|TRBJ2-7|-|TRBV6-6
TGTGCCAGCAGTTACTGGGACAGGGGCTACGAGCAGTACTTC
CASSYWDRGYEQYF
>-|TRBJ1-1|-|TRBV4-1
TGCGCCAGCAGCCAAACATTCCCGAGATTGGGTTCGGGGACTGAAGCTTTCTTT
CASSQTFPRLGSGTEAFF